The TCR beta chain under discussion was sequenced for a study of Graves' ophthalmopathy and Graves' hyperthyroidism. Looking at the study overall: Peripheral blood sampling occurred at initial diagnosis, before any treatment.

Findings and caveats of the study: Also, most clonotypes expanded in the thyroid above 0.001 frequency appeared in blood.

Amplification of TCR beta CDR3 regions used RNA transcripts. HTBI primers were used in a first-round RT-PCR, which preceded a second-round multiplex PCR. MiXCR, run by TCRdb on the multiplex PCR reads, gives a single entry per CDR3 protein. The repertoire holds approximately 700,000 distinct CDR3 sequences, with approximately 40% as singletons. This clonotype was found many times. Antigen specificity is unknown. Having ophthalmopathy, the donors showed moderate-to-severe activity, CAS ≥3 and NOSPECS ≥4, with disease lasting under 3 months. Germline CDR1 reads MGHDK; CDR2 reads SYGVNS. The CDR3 loop spans 13 amino acids. Trimming took off 3 bases at V and 6 bases at J, with 12 bases between the two ends.

This TCR came from an adult man with Graves' ophthalmopathy. The rearrangement joins TRBV25-1 to TRBJ2-7, with D possibly TRBD2 on 5 matching bases. The sample was peripheral blood. In DNA, the CDR3 is TGTGCCAGCAGTGATCTCGGCGGGTTCGAGCAGTACTTC. Encoded protein: CASSDLGGFEQYF.